This T cell receptor beta chain was identified during a study of CD8 T cells in ankylosing spondylitis. TCRdb processed the 5' RACE reads anew with MiXCR; each CDR3 protein has one entry. The table includes around 770,000 distinct CDR3 sequences, roughly 19% detected once. With respect to this clonotype: Its antigen remains unknown. A much larger clone lies one base from this, so it may be a read error.

The study, taken as a whole, reports: Several highly homologous variants made up a TCR beta motif, and this motif appeared characteristic of ankylosing spondylitis blood.

Material: blood, either unsorted or a sorted T cell fraction (not recorded which). The clonotype comes from a male donor with ankylosing spondylitis.

CDR3: CASSFRDRVNTEAFF. The CDR3 bases are TGTGCCAGCAGCTTCCGGGACAGGGTGAACACTGAAGCTTTCTTT. V and J are TRBV7-2 and TRBJ1-1; 9 bases line up with TRBD1. Losses at the gene ends were 3 bases for V and 0 bases for J; bases not matched to a gene: 2. Per germline, CDR1 SGHTA and CDR2 FQGNSA. This CDR3 comprises 15 residues.